This TCR beta chain was found in a study of memory CD4+ T cells and cytomegalovirus serostatus. In the study overall: Donors were healthy Belgian adults, under ten CMV seropositive and approximately 25 seronegative. Study-wide results and caveats: Each of approximately 63 CMV-associated TCRbeta sequences occurred in one to five individuals. Suggested: most of the CMV-linked TCR signature lies in CD4+ memory cells.

Single viable CD3+CD4+CD8-CD45RO+ cells were sorted as the memory CD4+ T cells. CD4+ T cells were isolated by positive magnetic selection. V was pared by 4 bases and J by 6 bases, with 14 bases between. The CDR3 has 14 amino acids. Germline CDR1 MNHEY, CDR2 SMNVEV (reference sequence). Remarks on this clone: The antigen is undetermined.

The data were produced by immunoSEQ multiplex PCR, yet TCRdb's version contains in-frame clones alone and is incomplete. Of just over 45,000 clones in the sample, around four fifths are singletons; the top ten hold 0.61%. Sequencing was done on a sample of memory CD4+ T cells from blood. The gene calls are TRBV27 and TRBJ2-3; D unresolved. The TCR originated in an adult in good health and CMV-seronegative. The CDR3 region is CASSSTRSGDTQYF. The CDR3, as DNA: TGTGCCAGCAGTTCCACCCGCAGTGGGGATACGCAGTATTTT.